These T cell receptor beta chains were read from a single sample in a study of shared clonotypes between healthy human individuals. Assay: immunoSEQ multiplex PCR; the TCRdb copy retains only in-frame clones and omits some. The data show more than 2 million clones, 85% to 95% seen once. The material sequenced was naive CD4+ T cells sorted from blood. The receptors were sampled from a man between 18 and 29 years old in good health. CDR3s include the opening cysteine and the closing phenylalanine or tryptophan. The D gene is left open where the match is weak. Only some rows state a clone size, as once, few, many or a class for expanded clones.

d_call j_call clone_size v_call cdr3_nt cdr3_aa
TRBD1 TRBJ2-7 - TRBV11-2 TGTGCCAGCAGCTTACAGGGGGCAGTGCACGAGCAGTACTTC CASSLQGAVHEQYF
- TRBJ1-4 - TRBV19 TGTGCCAGTAGTATTTCATTGCTAAATGAAAAACTGTTTTTT CASSISLLNEKLFF
TRBD2 TRBJ2-3 - TRBV5-1 TGCGCCAGCAGCGGGTTCGTAGGTAGCGGGGTTACAGATACGCAGTATTTT CASSGFVGSGVTDTQYF
TRBD2 TRBJ2-7 - TRBV5-1 TGCGCCAGCAGCTTGGGGAGTAGCGGGAGTTCCTACGAGCAGTACTTC CASSLGSSGSSYEQYF
- TRBJ1-3 - TRBV28 TGTGCCAGCAGTGTACCCCGGGGTTTGTCTGGAAACACCATATATTTT CASSVPRGLSGNTIYF
- TRBJ1-2 - TRBV2 TGTGCCAGCAGTGGGGACGGCGGAAACTATGGCTACACCTTC CASSGDGGNYGYTF
TRBD2 TRBJ2-5 - TRBV7-9 TGTGCCAGCAGCTTAGCACAGAAGACTAGCGGGCCACAAGAGACCCAGTACTTC CASSLAQKTSGPQETQYF
- TRBJ2-5 - TRBV9 TGTGCCAGCAGCGTAGGCTCTACCAATTGGGAGACCCAGTACTTC CASSVGSTNWETQYF
TRBD2 TRBJ2-7 - TRBV27 TGTGCCAGCAGCCCCCGGGGGGGCCCTAGCTCCTACGAGCAGTACTTC CASSPRGGPSSYEQYF
- TRBJ1-1 once TRBV6-5 TGTGCCAGCAGTTACTCGAAGTACAGAATGAACACTGAAGCTTTCTTT CASSYSKYRMNTEAFF
TRBD1 TRBJ2-2 - TRBV11-3 TGTGCCAGCAGCTCGACAGGGTCCGCGAACACCGGGGAGCTGTTTTTT CASSSTGSANTGELFF
- TRBJ2-5 - TRBV29-1 TGCAGCGTTGAAGGGGGCGAGACCCAGTACTTC CSVEGGETQYF
- TRBJ1-2 - TRBV29-1 TGCAGCGTTTCCGGGTCTTTAAACTATGGCTACACCTTC CSVSGSLNYGYTF
- TRBJ1-2 - TRBV5-4 TGTGCCAGCAGCTTCGACGGATCCTATGGCTACACCTTC CASSFDGSYGYTF
TRBD1 TRBJ1-2 once TRBV10-3 TGTGCCATCAGTCCAGCCGGTGGGGACAGGGAATACACCTTC CAISPAGGDREYTF
- TRBJ2-3 once TRBV18 TGTGCCAGCTCACCACGGCTAGTCGGCACAGATACGCAGTATTTT CASSPRLVGTDTQYF
TRBD2 TRBJ2-3 - TRBV5-1 TGCGCCAGCAGCTTTAGCGGGGAGACAGATACGCAGTATTTT CASSFSGETDTQYF
TRBD2 TRBJ2-2 - TRBV5-6 TGTGCCAGCAGCGGGGCGGCGGGGGTGAACACCGGGGAGCTGTTTTTT CASSGAAGVNTGELFF
- TRBJ1-1 few TRBV9 TGTGCCAGCAGCACTGACCAGGACAGTGAAGCTTTCTTT CASSTDQDSEAFF
- TRBJ1-1 - TRBV30 TGTGCCTGGAGTCGAGGGGGGCAGGGGAGCACTGAAGCTTTCTTT CAWSRGGQGSTEAFF
TRBD1 TRBJ1-1 - TRBV28 TGTGCCAGCAGTTCGAGTGGCAGGGGGTATCCCAGTGAAGCTTTCTTT CASSSSGRGYPSEAFF
- TRBJ1-4 - TRBV7-8 TGTGCCAGCAGCTTAGAAGGAGGGGAACTGTTTTTT CASSLEGGELFF
- TRBJ2-2 - TRBV6-5 TGTGCCAGCAGTGTCGGACTTCAGGGGGAGCTGTTTTTT CASSVGLQGELFF
- TRBJ2-7 - TRBV30 TGTGCCTCGTCACAGGGATACGAGCAGTACTTC CASSQGYEQYF
- TRBJ1-5 few TRBV2 TGTGCCAGCAGTGAAACGGTTCCTCAGCCCCAGCATTTT CASSETVPQPQHF
- TRBJ2-4 once TRBV5-1 TGCGCCAGCAGCTTGAGGCAGGGCGGCGGTAACATTCAGTACTTC CASSLRQGGGNIQYF
- TRBJ2-7 - TRBV2 TGTGCCAGCAGCCCGCGTGACGAGCAGTACTTC CASSPRDEQYF
- TRBJ1-2 - TRBV4-2 TGTGCCAGCAGCCAAGCCGGAAACTATGGCTACACCTTC CASSQAGNYGYTF
TRBD1 TRBJ1-5 - TRBV7-3 TGTGCCAGCAGCTGGGACAGGGGACAGCCCCAGCATTTT CASSWDRGQPQHF
TRBD2 TRBJ2-7 - TRBV10-3 TGTGCCATCAGTGAAGGACTAGCGGGGAGCTACGAGCAGTACTTC CAISEGLAGSYEQYF
- TRBJ1-2 - TRBV10-2 TGCGCCAGCAGTGATTCGCCCAGGGAAGGCTACACCTTC CASSDSPREGYTF